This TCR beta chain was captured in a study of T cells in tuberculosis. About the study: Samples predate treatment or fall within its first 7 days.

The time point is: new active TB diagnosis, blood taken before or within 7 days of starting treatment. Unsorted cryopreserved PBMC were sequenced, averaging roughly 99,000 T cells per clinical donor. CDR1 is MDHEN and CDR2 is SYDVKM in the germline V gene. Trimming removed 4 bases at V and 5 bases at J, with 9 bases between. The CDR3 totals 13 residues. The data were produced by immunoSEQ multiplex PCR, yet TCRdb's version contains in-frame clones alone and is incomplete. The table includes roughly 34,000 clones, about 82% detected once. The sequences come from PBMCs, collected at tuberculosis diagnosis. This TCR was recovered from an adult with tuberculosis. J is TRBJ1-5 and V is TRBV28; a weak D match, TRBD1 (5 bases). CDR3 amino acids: CASSSGGYQPQHF. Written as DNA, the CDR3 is TGTGCCAGCAGTTCCGGGGGGTATCAGCCCCAGCATTTT. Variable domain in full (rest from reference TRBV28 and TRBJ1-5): DVKVTQSSRYLVKRTGEKVFLECVQDMDHENMFWYRQDPGLGLRLIYFSYDVKMKEKGDIPEGYSVSREKKERFSLILESASTNQTSMYLCASSSGGYQPQHFGDGTRLSIL.